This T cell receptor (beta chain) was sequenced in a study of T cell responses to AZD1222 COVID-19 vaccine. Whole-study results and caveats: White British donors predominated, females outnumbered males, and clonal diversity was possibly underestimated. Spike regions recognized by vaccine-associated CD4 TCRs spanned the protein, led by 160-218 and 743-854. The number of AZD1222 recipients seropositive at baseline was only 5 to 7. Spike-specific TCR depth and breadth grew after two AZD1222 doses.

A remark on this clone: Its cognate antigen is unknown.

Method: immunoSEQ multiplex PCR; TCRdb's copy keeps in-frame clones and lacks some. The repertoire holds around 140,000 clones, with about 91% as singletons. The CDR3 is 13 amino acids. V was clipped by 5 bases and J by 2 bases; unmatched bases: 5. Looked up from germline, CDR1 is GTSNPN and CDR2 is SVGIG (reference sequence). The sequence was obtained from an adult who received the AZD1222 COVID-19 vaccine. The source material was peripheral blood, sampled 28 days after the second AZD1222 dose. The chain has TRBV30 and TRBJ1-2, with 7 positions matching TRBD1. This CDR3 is CAWGLQGNYGYTF. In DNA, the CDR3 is TGTGCCTGGGGATTACAGGGGAACTATGGCTACACCTTC.